This TCR beta chain was obtained from a study of blood T cell repertoires in COVID-19. In the study overall: Whether acute or convalescent, the COVID-19 samples came from the United States, Italy and Spain. PBMCs, B-cell-depleted T cells, or T cells provided the cDNA or gDNA that made up the material.

Sequenced by immunoSEQ multiplex PCR; TCRdb stores in-frame clones only, minus some. This sample carries approximately 250,000 clones, around 93% of them seen once, and the ten largest clones take about 3%. Only one count was recorded for this clone. Per germline, CDR1 KGHDR and CDR2 SFDVKD. Trimming removed 5 bases from V and 2 bases from J; junction bases left unmatched: 6. The CDR3 contains 15 residues. This chain links TRBV24-1 with TRBJ1-1; 8 bases map to TRBD1. This receptor was identified in a man aged 35-49 years who had been exposed to COVID-19. The sample taken for sequencing was PBMCs or T cells enriched from blood (not recorded which). CDR3 sequence (DNA): TGTGCCACCAGTGCCACGGGACAGGCTAACACTGAAGCTTTCTTT. This translates into CATSATGQANTEAFF.